This is a list of T cell receptor beta chains from one sample in a study of shared clonotypes between healthy human individuals. The data were produced by immunoSEQ multiplex PCR, yet TCRdb's version contains in-frame clones alone and is incomplete. The sample includes roughly 590,000 clones, nearly 97% of them seen just once. The sequencing input was naive CD8+ T cells sorted from blood. The receptors derive from a woman aged 30 to 39 in good health. The CDR3 runs from the conserved cysteine through the conserved F or W. The order of the fields is V gene, J gene, clone size, D gene, CDR3 protein, CDR3 DNA. D genes are given only for firm matches. Where a row states a size, it is once, few, many or the class of an expanded clone; other rows omit it.

TRBV28	TRBJ1-3	once	NA	CASSPYWSGRLTGNTIYF	TGTGCCAGCAGTCCCTACTGGTCCGGCAGGTTAACAGGAAACACCATATATTTT
TRBV12-5	TRBJ2-2	NA	NA	CASGPGNTGELFF	TGTGCTAGTGGTCCTGGTAACACCGGGGAGCTGTTTTTT
TRBV4-2	TRBJ2-5	NA	TRBD2	CASSQDQTSGPPQETQYF	TGTGCCAGCAGCCAAGACCAGACTAGCGGCCCCCCCCAAGAGACCCAGTACTTC
TRBV19	TRBJ1-5	NA	TRBD1	CASSIGTGNQPQHF	TGTGCCAGTAGTATAGGGACAGGTAATCAGCCCCAGCATTTT
TRBV6-1	TRBJ2-2	NA	NA	CASSDSGELFF	TGTGCCAGCAGTGATTCGGGGGAGCTGTTTTTT
TRBV13	TRBJ2-1	NA	TRBD1	CASSSSWDSSYNEQFF	TGTGCCAGCAGCTCCTCCTGGGACAGCAGTTACAATGAGCAGTTCTTC
TRBV15	TRBJ2-1	once	NA	CATSRDRGHEQFF	TGTGCCACCAGCAGAGATAGGGGCCATGAGCAGTTCTTC
TRBV7-9	TRBJ2-1	once	NA	CASSQGLNEQFF	TGTGCCAGCAGCCAGGGGCTCAATGAGCAGTTCTTC
TRBV19	TRBJ1-5	NA	NA	CASSMDPSLRNQPQHF	TGTGCCAGTAGTATGGATCCCAGCCTCAGGAATCAGCCCCAGCATTTT
TRBV7-2	TRBJ2-7	NA	NA	CASSDGLGPHIPYEQYF	TGTGCCAGCAGCGATGGTTTGGGGCCACACATCCCGTACGAGCAGTACTTC
TRBV6-6	TRBJ1-5	NA	NA	CASSPQDYSNQPQHF	TGTGCCAGCAGTCCACAGGATTATAGCAATCAGCCCCAGCATTTT
TRBV11-2	TRBJ2-5	NA	TRBD2	CASSSWTSGRAETQYF	TGTGCCAGCAGCTCATGGACTAGCGGGAGGGCAGAGACCCAGTACTTC
TRBV6-5	TRBJ2-6	NA	NA	CASSYSEGANVLTF	TGTGCCAGCAGTTACTCAGAAGGGGCCAACGTCCTGACTTTC
TRBV6-4	TRBJ1-1	NA	NA	CASSLHWNTEAFF	TGTGCCAGCAGCTTACATTGGAACACTGAAGCTTTCTTT
TRBV7-2	TRBJ1-6	NA	NA	CASSFLGPLHF	TGTGCCAGCAGCTTTCTTGGGCCCCTCCACTTT
TRBV7-2	TRBJ2-1	NA	NA	CASSPVRVVKEGEQFF	TGTGCCAGCAGCCCTGTTAGGGTGGTTAAGGAGGGTGAGCAGTTCTTC
TRBV15	TRBJ2-5	NA	NA	CATSRDGGAETQYF	TGTGCCACCAGCAGAGACGGGGGCGCTGAGACCCAGTACTTC
TRBV9	TRBJ1-1	NA	NA	CASSPPVNTEAFF	TGTGCCAGCAGCCCTCCGGTGAACACTGAAGCTTTCTTT
TRBV5-5	TRBJ1-1	NA	NA	CASSPGTNTEAFF	TGTGCCAGCAGCCCGGGAACAAACACTGAAGCTTTCTTT
TRBV13	TRBJ2-7	NA	TRBD2	CASSAYPGTTSSFEQYF	TGTGCCAGCAGCGCCTATCCCGGGACTACATCATCTTTCGAGCAGTACTTC
TRBV5-1	TRBJ2-7	NA	NA	CASSLAGTYEQYF	TGCGCCAGCAGCTTGGCTGGGACCTACGAGCAGTACTTC
TRBV5-8	TRBJ2-2	NA	NA	CASEAARGELFF	TGTGCCAGCGAGGCGGCCCGCGGGGAGCTGTTTTTT
TRBV5-1	TRBJ2-3	NA	NA	CASGHRVPDTQYF	TGCGCCAGCGGCCACAGGGTTCCCGATACGCAGTATTTT
TRBV4-1	TRBJ1-5	once	NA	CASSQAVGGAQPQHF	TGCGCCAGCAGCCAAGCGGTTGGAGGGGCTCAGCCCCAGCATTTT
TRBV18	TRBJ2-6	NA	NA	CASSPMAAEQHSGANVLTF	TGTGCCAGCTCACCAATGGCAGCGGAACAACACTCTGGGGCCAACGTCCTGACTTTC
TRBV27	TRBJ1-1	NA	NA	CASSPAGRNTEAFF	TGTGCCAGCAGTCCCGCGGGGAGGAACACTGAAGCTTTCTTT
TRBV29-1	TRBJ2-3	NA	TRBD2	CSVEGTSFPHTDTQYF	TGCAGCGTTGAAGGGACTAGCTTCCCCCACACAGATACGCAGTATTTT
TRBV4-2	TRBJ2-7	NA	TRBD1	CASSQDQGTANPQYF	TGTGCCAGCAGCCAAGATCAGGGGACAGCAAACCCACAGTACTTC
TRBV13	TRBJ2-1	NA	NA	CASSLGGLKQFF	TGTGCCAGCAGCTTAGGCGGGTTAAAGCAGTTCTTC
TRBV30	TRBJ2-7	NA	TRBD2	CAWSPGGGYEQYF	TGTGCCTGGAGTCCGGGGGGAGGGTACGAGCAGTACTTC
TRBV4-2	TRBJ1-5	NA	TRBD1	CASSQGQGRSYQPQHF	TGTGCCAGCAGCCAGGGACAGGGTCGCTCTTATCAGCCCCAGCATTTT
TRBV5-1	TRBJ2-7	NA	NA	CASSFQFGSYEQYF	TGCGCCAGCAGCTTCCAGTTTGGCTCCTACGAGCAGTACTTC